A single sample is the source of the 17 T cell receptor beta chains below, sequenced in a study of cytomegalovirus exposure and HLA in healthy donors. The PCR had 60 Vbeta and 13 Jbeta primers. Sequencing used immunoSEQ multiplex PCR; TCRdb keeps in-frame clones, though not all of them. There are 110,000 to 150,000 clones in the sample; roughly 70% occur only once, and roughly 6.6% lies in the top ten. Input material: PBMCs. All receptors come from a man aged 25-40 years in good health and CMV-seronegative.

This clone was counted only a few times. The chain couples TRBV6-1 to TRBJ1-6, with 7 bases lining up with TRBD1. With V trimmed by 5 bases and J by 7 bases, 8 bases remained unmatched. Germline values: CDR1 MNHNS, CDR2 SASEGT. The CDR3 is 15 residues long. The CDR3 here is CASSHRTGANSPLHF. The CDR3 DNA follows: TGTGCCAGCAGTCATAGGACAGGAGCCAATTCACCCCTCCACTTT.

V gene TRBV6-6 combines with J gene TRBJ2-7; 8 bases fit TRBD1. This CDR3 is 14 amino acids long. Germline V CDR1 and CDR2: MNHNY, SVGAGI (reference sequence). The junction had 7 bases not matched to a gene; V was cut back by 2 bases and J by 7 bases. The CDR3 nucleotides are TGTGCCAGCAGTTACCCGGGACAGGTTTATGAGCAGTACTTC. Translated: CASSYPGQVYEQYF.

V usage is TRBV6-6 and J usage is TRBJ2-5, with 9 nucleotides matching TRBD1. V was clipped by 6 bases and J by 2 bases; unmatched bases: 7. Germline CDR1 reads MNHNY; CDR2 reads SVGAGI (reference sequence). This CDR3 spans 15 amino acids. In DNA, the CDR3 is TGTGCCAGCAGACCTTTCGGACAGGGGCAAGAGACCCAGTACTTC. Its translation: CASRPFGQGQETQYF.

CDR3 sequence (DNA): TGTGCCAGTTCCATTGGGCAGGGCTCTGGAAACACCATATATTTT. Translated, it gives CASSIGQGSGNTIYF. V and J are TRBV19 and TRBJ1-3, with D maybe TRBD1 (5 bases). Germline V CDR1 and CDR2: LNHDA, SQIVND (reference sequence). The CDR3 is 15 amino acids. V lost 8 bases and J lost 0, with 14 bases in between.

The chain links TRBV7-9 to TRBJ1-3; D is possibly TRBD1 (5 bases). CDR3 length equals 14 residues. The V and J ends lost 8 bases and 2 bases respectively, with 13 bases between them. Germline values: CDR1 SEHNR, CDR2 FQNEAQ (reference sequence). CDR3 coding DNA: TGTGCCAGCCCCAGGGTTCTAACTGGAAACACCATATATTTT. Protein product: CASPRVLTGNTIYF.

This chain links TRBV2 with TRBJ2-5; D perhaps matches TRBD1 (5 bases). The J call may be in error: the DNA end matches TRBJ2-7 better. There are 12 residues in the CDR3. Germline V gene lookup returns CDR1 SNHLY and CDR2 FYNNEI. As DNA, the CDR3 is TGTGCCAGCACAAGGGGCAGGTACGAGCAGTACTTC. Its protein is CASTRGRYEQYF.

This clone was seen a few times. This rearrangement joins TRBV5-4 to TRBJ2-5; 14 bases fit TRBD2. Judging by the DNA end, TRBJ2-7 fits better; the J call may be wrong. The CDR3 sequence is 15 residues long. Germline V gene data show CDR1 as SGHNT and CDR2 as YYREEE (reference sequence). In DNA, the CDR3 is TGTGCCAGCAGCCTCGGACTAGCGGGAGGAAACGAGCAGTACTTC. Translated: CASSLGLAGGNEQYF.

In this sample, this clone turned up a few times. The V gene is TRBV18, the J gene TRBJ2-2; TRBD1 aligns across 9 bases. Germline V lookup: CDR1 KGHSH, CDR2 LQKENI. The CDR3 sequence is 15 residues long. The V segment lost 3 bases and the J segment 4 bases; nucleotides outside the gene matches: 3. For the CDR3, the DNA is TGTGCCAGCTCACCGCGGACAGGGGCCACCGGGGAGCTGTTTTTT. This gives the protein CASSPRTGATGELFF.

The chain employs TRBV7-8 and TRBJ1-2; D remains unclear. V lost 3 bases, J lost 0 bases, and 5 bases lay in between. The germline V gene encodes CDR1 SGHVS and CDR2 FQNEAQ. The CDR3 has 13 amino acids. For the CDR3, the DNA is TGTGCCAGCAGCTTCTCAGCTAACTATGGCTACACCTTC. This codes for CASSFSANYGYTF.

The V call is TRBV7-3, the J call TRBJ2-5, with TRBD2 matching 7 bases. V trimming: 11 bases; J trimming: 0 bases; junction bases outside the gene matches: 6. This CDR3 has 13 amino acids. The V gene's germline CDR1 is SGHTA and CDR2 FQGTGA. CDR3 sequence (DNA): TGTGCCTGCCAGCGGGGTCACCAAGAGACCCAGTACTTC. Amino acid sequence: CACQRGHQETQYF.

This CDR3 reads CASSALGAGGPGANVLTF. The CDR3 DNA reads as TGTGCCAGCAGTGCTCTCGGGGCGGGGGGCCCTGGGGCCAACGTCCTGACTTTC. The rearrangement uses TRBV6-1 and TRBJ2-6; TRBD2 agrees at 8 bases. This CDR3 spans 18 amino acids. V dropped 4 bases and J dropped 2; count of bases not matched to a gene: 10. Germline V gene sequence: CDR1 MNHNS, CDR2 SASEGT.

V and J are TRBV2 and TRBJ2-2; tentatively, D is TRBD2 (5 bases). Germline values: CDR1 SNHLY, CDR2 FYNNEI. The ends were cut back, 7 bases at V and 3 bases at J, with 15 bases in the middle. This CDR3 region has 15 residues. CDR3 sequence: CASILEGVDTGELFF. The DNA for the CDR3 is TGTGCCAGCATCCTAGAGGGAGTAGACACCGGGGAGCTGTTTTTT.

The genes are TRBV28 and TRBJ2-1, with 11 positions matching TRBD2. Trimming at V came to 4 bases and at J to 10 bases, leaving 12 bases not matched to a gene. Germline CDR1 and CDR2: MDHEN and SYDVKM. The CDR3 runs 16 residues. The CDR3 nucleotides read TGTGCCAGCAGTTCTCCTGTAGCGGGAGGGAAGGGAGAGCAGTTCTTC. Translation gives CASSSPVAGGKGEQFF.

The count of this clone is one. This chain connects TRBV28 to TRBJ2-1; 10 positions agree with TRBD2. This CDR3 region has 15 residues. Germline CDR1 and CDR2: MDHEN and SYDVKM. V lost 6 bases to trimming and J lost 4 bases; unmatched junction nucleotides: 6. The chain's CDR3 is CASSLKRGGYNEQFF. In DNA, the CDR3 is TGTGCCAGCAGCCTCAAGCGGGGGGGGTACAATGAGCAGTTCTTC.

This chain connects TRBV28 to TRBJ2-2; possible D gene TRBD1, 5 bases. CDR1 is MDHEN, CDR2 SYDVKM, per germline. The CDR3 covers 14 residues. V was pared by 6 bases and J by 4 bases, with 12 bases between. The CDR3 loop reads CASRHQGSTGELFF. DNA for the CDR3: TGTGCCAGCAGACACCAGGGTAGCACCGGGGAGCTGTTTTTT.

V usage is TRBV6-1 and J usage is TRBJ2-2, with a possible D match to TRBD1 (5 bases). V was trimmed by 0 bases and J by 1 base, leaving 9 bases between them. This CDR3 spans 16 amino acids. The V gene's germline CDR1 is MNHNS and CDR2 SASEGT. CDR3 bases: TGTGCCAGCAGTGAAGCACGGACACAGAACACCGGGGAGCTGTTTTTT. Protein sequence: CASSEARTQNTGELFF.

This chain links TRBV29-1 with TRBJ2-5; the match to TRBD2 covers 7 bases. After removal of 7 bases from V and 3 bases from J, the junction contained 5 bases not matched to a gene. In germline, CDR1 is SQVTM, CDR2 ANQGSEA. The CDR3 is made up of 12 amino acids. The CDR3 loop is CSGEGLEETQYF. CDR3 nucleotides: TGCAGCGGGGAGGGACTCGAAGAGACCCAGTACTTC. The entire variable domain, with the rest obtained from reference TRBV29-1 and TRBJ2-5, is as follows: SAVISQKPSRDICQRGTSLTIQCQVDSQVTMMFWYRQQPGQSLTLIATANQGSEATYESGFVIDKFPISRPNLTFSTLTVSNMSPEDSSIYLCSGEGLEETQYFGPGTRLLVL.